These 27 T cell receptor beta chains originate from one sample sequenced in a study of spatial heterogeneity in lung cancer. TCRdb used MiXCR to reprocess the 5' RACE reads, holding one entry per CDR3 protein. The repertoire holds around 12,000 distinct CDR3 sequences, 12% to 15% seen once, with 37% in the top ten. Described time point: sample taken at primary tumor resection. Unsorted tumor, nontumor lung tissue or cryopreserved PBMC supplied the whole RNA. The sample in question was PBMCs, obtained at surgery. The source is a male donor with early-stage non-small cell lung cancer.

V and J are TRBV6-2 or TRBV6-3 and TRBJ2-6; the D is unclear. Germline values: CDR1 MNHEY, CDR2 SVGEGT. V lost 2 bases and J lost 0, with 2 bases in between. The CDR3 consists of 14 residues. CDR3 in amino acids: CASSYSSGANVLTF. The CDR3 DNA reads TGTGCCAGCAGTTACAGCTCTGGGGCCAACGTCCTGACTTTC.

This clonotype was detected only a few times. V is TRBV4-3 and J is TRBJ2-1; D is perhaps TRBD2 (6 bases). Germline CDR1 and CDR2: LGHNA and YSLEER. This CDR3 is built from 15 residues. V lost 6 bases to trimming and J lost 8 bases, with 20 bases between them. The CDR3 sequence: CASSSDSWRRDEQFF. CDR3 coding DNA: TGCGCCAGCAGTTCTGATTCGTGGCGGAGGGATGAGCAGTTCTTC.

The chain links TRBV4-2 to TRBJ2-5; D is unclear. CDR1 and CDR2 (germline): LGHNA, YNFKEQ. The CDR3 has 12 residues. V was shortened by 0 bases and J by 3 bases, with 2 bases between the two germline ends. This CDR3 reads CASSQDKETQYF. CDR3 DNA sequence: TGTGCCAGCAGCCAAGATAAAGAGACCCAGTACTTC.

The V and J genes are TRBV2 and TRBJ1-5; the D is unclear. CDR3 length: 14 amino acids. Germline assignment: CDR1 SNHLY and CDR2 FYNNEI. V lost 9 bases, J lost 0 bases, and 12 bases lay in between. CDR3: CASSDGYSNQPQHF. DNA of the CDR3: TGTGCCAGTTCGGACGGATATAGCAATCAGCCCCAGCATTTT.

The V call is TRBV7-2, the J call TRBJ2-4; 9 bases fit TRBD1. Germline trimming cut 4 bases from V and 6 bases from J; bases unmatched to any gene: 4. The V gene's germline CDR1 is SGHTA and CDR2 FQGNSA. This CDR3 comprises 14 residues. CDR3 bases: TGTGCCAGCAGCTCAGGGACAGGGCCAAACATTCAGTACTTC. It is translated as CASSSGTGPNIQYF.

A few counts support this clonotype. The chain uses TRBV5-1 and TRBJ2-5; possibly TRBD2 for D (5 bases). This CDR3 region has 14 residues. The germline V gene has CDR1 SGHRS and CDR2 YFSETQ. V was pared by 0 bases and J by 4 bases, with 10 bases between. CDR3 region: CASSLASGVETQYF. The CDR3 DNA sequence: TGCGCCAGCAGCTTGGCATCCGGGGTAGAGACCCAGTACTTC.

The table lists this clonotype with many counts. The gene calls are TRBV11-2 and TRBJ2-7; tentative D call: TRBD1 (6 bases). The CDR3 is 15 amino acids. The ends were cut back, 1 base at V and 4 bases at J, with 14 bases in the middle. Germline V lookup: CDR1 SGHAT, CDR2 FQNNGV. CDR3 protein: CASSLVGHALYEQYF. In DNA form, the CDR3 reads TGTGCCAGCAGCTTAGTGGGACATGCGTTATACGAGCAGTACTTC.

This clonotype was found many times. V usage is TRBV9 and J usage is TRBJ1-1; D is unclear. The CDR3 covers 13 residues. Germline V gene lookup returns CDR1 SGDLS and CDR2 YYNGEE. V dropped 0 bases and J dropped 0 bases, with 3 bases sitting between them. This chain's CDR3 is CASSVDVNTEAFF. The CDR3 DNA sequence: TGTGCCAGCAGCGTAGATGTGAACACTGAAGCTTTCTTT.

The gene calls are TRBV19 and TRBJ2-7, with D unresolved. V lost 3 bases to trimming and J lost 5 bases, with 14 bases between them. Germline loops: CDR1 LNHDA, CDR2 SQIVND (reference sequence). The CDR3 is 14 residues long. The CDR3 loop is CASSISFLGHEQYF. The CDR3 DNA reads TGTGCCAGTAGTATCTCTTTTCTGGGCCACGAGCAGTACTTC. The whole variable domain, filled in from reference TRBV19 and TRBJ2-7, reads DGGITQSPKYLFRKEGQNVTLSCEQNLNHDAMYWYRQDPGQGLRLIYYSQIVNDFQKGDIAEGYSVSREKKESFPLTVTSAQKNPTAFYLCASSISFLGHEQYFGPGTRLTVT.

This clonotype was seen ten or more times. The chain joins TRBV4-2 to TRBJ2-7, with a tentative D call TRBD2 (5 bases). V was cut by 4 bases and J by 6 bases, with 13 bases left in between. The CDR3 sequence is 13 residues long. Germline CDR1 reads LGHNA; CDR2 reads YNFKEQ. The CDR3 sequence is CASSLSMDSEQYF. The CDR3 DNA follows: TGTGCCAGCAGCCTCTCCATGGACTCCGAGCAGTACTTC.

This clonotype was detected many times. J is TRBJ2-3 and V is TRBV2; either TRBD1 or TRBD2 may fit D (6 bases each). The CDR3 is 17 amino acids. Trimming pared 2 bases from V and 0 bases from J, leaving 15 bases between. Germline CDR1 and CDR2: SNHLY and FYNNEI. CDR3 nucleotide sequence: TGTGCCAGCAGTGAATTCATAAGAGGGGGGAGCACAGATACGCAGTATTTT. It specifies CASSEFIRGGSTDTQYF.

As DNA, the CDR3 is TGTGCCAGCTCACCGAGTCAGGAGCGCACCGGGGAGCTGTTTTTT. It translates to CASSPSQERTGELFF. This chain joins TRBV18 and TRBJ2-2; D is unclear. This CDR3 region has 15 residues. V was pared by 3 bases and J by 4 bases, with 12 bases between. The germline gives CDR1 KGHSH, CDR2 LQKENI.

In its sample, this clonotype was seen a few times. The J gene is TRBJ1-4, the V gene TRBV20-1, with TRBD1 matching over 8 bases. The V segment lost 3 bases and the J segment 8 bases; nucleotides outside the gene matches: 11. Germline values: CDR1 DFQATT, CDR2 SNEGSKA (reference sequence). This CDR3 is 15 amino acids long. For the CDR3, the DNA is TGCAGTGCTAGCCCACTAGACAGGGGTGGAGAAAAACTGTTTTTT. It codes for CSASPLDRGGEKLFF.

Ten or more counts support this clonotype. The DNA for the CDR3 is TGTGCCAGTAGTATCCGGCGCGGACAGGGAGAATCACCCCTCCACTTT. Encoded protein: CASSIRRGQGESPLHF. The chain has TRBV19 and TRBJ1-6, with 8 bases identical to TRBD1. V was pared by 3 bases and J by 10 bases, with 11 bases of the junction left unmatched. CDR1 and CDR2 from the germline V gene are LNHDA and SQIVND (reference sequence). The CDR3 runs to 16 residues.

The J gene is TRBJ2-3, the V gene TRBV20-1, with D perhaps matching TRBD2 (7 bases). The ends were cut back, 5 bases at V and 0 bases at J, with 15 bases in the middle. Germline values: CDR1 DFQATT, CDR2 SNEGSKA (reference sequence). CDR3 length: 15 amino acids. The CDR3 DNA reads TGCAGTGCTTCCCGGGGGGCGGGGAGCACAGATACGCAGTATTTT. It is translated as CSASRGAGSTDTQYF.

This clonotype was detected many times. The chain has TRBV6-6 and TRBJ1-5; TRBD1 is a possible D gene (5 bases). There are 12 residues in the CDR3. V lost 4 bases to trimming and J lost 4 bases, with 5 bases between them. Germline CDR1 reads MNHNY; CDR2 reads SVGAGI (reference sequence). The CDR3 nucleotides are TGTGCCAGCAGTTCAGGGAATCAGCCCCAGCATTTT. This translates into CASSSGNQPQHF.

The chain employs TRBV6-2 or TRBV6-3 and TRBJ1-1, with 8 bases aligning to TRBD1. The CDR3 loop spans 15 amino acids. V shed 3 bases and J 4 bases; nucleotides not matched to a gene: 7. Looked up from germline, CDR1 is MNHEY and CDR2 is SVGEGT. DNA of the CDR3: TGTGCCAGCAGTTATGCCCCGACAGGGGTCACTGAAGCTTTCTTT. It yields the protein CASSYAPTGVTEAFF.

Comments on this clonotype: One end of the junction varies from germline; a read error may be responsible. The J gene is TRBJ2-2, the V gene TRBV7-2; 9 nucleotides match TRBD2. The CDR3 has 17 residues. Germline V lookup: CDR1 SGHTA, CDR2 FQGNSA. CDR3 amino acids: CANSLIAGALATGELFF. The CDR3 DNA follows: TGTGCCAACAGCTTGATAGCGGGGGCCCTTGCTACCGGGGAGCTGTTTTTT.

Regarding this clonotype: This could be a read error, since a much larger clone is one nucleotide away. CDR3 in DNA: TGTGTCAGCAGTGCCACGGGACAGGGCTTCTCACCCCTCCACTTT. Translation: CVSSATGQGFSPLHF. V is TRBV27 and J is TRBJ1-6; 9 positions match TRBD1. The CDR3 contains 15 residues. Germline-derived CDR1 and CDR2 are MNHEY and SMNVEV (reference sequence).

The V gene is TRBV27, the J gene TRBJ2-7; 10 nucleotides agree with TRBD1. Germline assignment: CDR1 MNHEY and CDR2 SMNVEV (reference sequence). The CDR3 sequence is 13 residues long. Unmatched junction bases numbered 4, after V lost 6 bases and J lost 5 bases. CDR3 DNA: TGTGCCAGCAGGCGGACAGGGGGAGACGAGCAGTACTTC. It codes for CASRRTGGDEQYF.

This clonotype was counted ten times or more. The gene calls are TRBV2 and TRBJ2-2; D is undetermined. V lost 3 bases and J 4 bases, leaving 9 bases between the germline ends. Germline V gene lookup returns CDR1 SNHLY and CDR2 FYNNEI. The CDR3 loop spans 14 amino acids. CDR3 amino acids: CASSDSGITGELFF. The CDR3 DNA is TGTGCCAGCAGTGACAGTGGGATCACCGGGGAGCTGTTTTTT.

The CDR3 loop reads CSATELANGGQYF. Written as DNA, the CDR3 is TGCAGTGCTACTGAACTAGCGAATGGCGGGCAGTACTTC. The V gene is TRBV20-1, the J gene TRBJ2-7; 7 nucleotides agree with TRBD2. This CDR3 comprises 13 residues. V shed 4 bases and J 9 bases; nucleotides not matched to a gene: 12. Looked up from germline, CDR1 is DFQATT and CDR2 is SNEGSKA (reference sequence).

The rearrangement uses TRBV6-2 or TRBV6-3 and TRBJ2-2; D ambiguous. Germline-derived CDR1 and CDR2 are MNHEY and SVGEGT. The CDR3 has 13 residues. Trimming pared 6 bases from V and 7 bases from J, leaving 12 bases between. For the CDR3, the DNA is TGTGCCAGCAGGAACCCCCCGGGCGGGGAGCTGTTTTTT. This translates into CASRNPPGGELFF.

This clonotype appeared a few times. The genes are TRBV11-3 and TRBJ2-3; 10 bases match TRBD2. The CDR3 spans 15 residues. Germline values: CDR1 SGHNT, CDR2 YENEEA. With 5 bases clipped from V and 5 bases from J, the junction kept 7 bases outside the gene matches. The CDR3 DNA follows: TGTGCCAGCAGCCCGAGCGGGGGGGCACAAGATACGCAGTATTTT. This sequence encodes CASSPSGGAQDTQYF.

This clonotype turned up a few times. The V gene is TRBV2, the J gene TRBJ2-7, with a tentative D call TRBD1 (6 bases). The germline V gene has CDR1 SNHLY and CDR2 FYNNEI. V was cut by 7 bases and J by 0 bases, with 13 bases left in between. The CDR3 contains 14 residues. CDR3 in DNA: TGTGCCAGCAAGGGGGACCGCACCTCCTACGAGCAGTACTTC. It yields the protein CASKGDRTSYEQYF. The full variable domain, its missing parts supplied by reference TRBV2 and TRBJ2-7, is EPEVTQTPSHQVTQMGQEVILRCVPISNHLYFYWYRQILGQKVEFLVSFYNNEISEKSEIFDDQFSVERPDGSNFTLKIRSTKLEDSAMYFCASKGDRTSYEQYFGPGTRLTVT.

Remarks on this clonotype: A much larger clone lies a single base off, so this may be a read error. The chain employs TRBV28 and TRBJ1-2, with a weak D call TRBD1 (6 bases). Per the germline V gene, CDR1 is MDHEN and CDR2 is SYDVKM. Trimming cost V 7 bases and J 2 bases, with 14 bases left between them. The CDR3 runs to 14 residues. CDR3 region: CASTSGQYNYGYTF. The DNA of the CDR3 is TGTGCCAGCACTTCCGGACAGTACAACTATGGCTACACCTTC.

This clonotype was picked up a small number of times. J is TRBJ2-1 and V is TRBV25-1; unclear D gene. The CDR3 is made up of 15 amino acids. Germline V lookup: CDR1 MGHDK, CDR2 SYGVNS. V shed 1 base and J shed 2 bases, with 9 bases lying between them. CDR3 in amino acids: CASSESKGTYNEQFF. The CDR3 DNA reads TGTGCCAGCAGTGAATCTAAAGGCACCTACAATGAGCAGTTCTTC.